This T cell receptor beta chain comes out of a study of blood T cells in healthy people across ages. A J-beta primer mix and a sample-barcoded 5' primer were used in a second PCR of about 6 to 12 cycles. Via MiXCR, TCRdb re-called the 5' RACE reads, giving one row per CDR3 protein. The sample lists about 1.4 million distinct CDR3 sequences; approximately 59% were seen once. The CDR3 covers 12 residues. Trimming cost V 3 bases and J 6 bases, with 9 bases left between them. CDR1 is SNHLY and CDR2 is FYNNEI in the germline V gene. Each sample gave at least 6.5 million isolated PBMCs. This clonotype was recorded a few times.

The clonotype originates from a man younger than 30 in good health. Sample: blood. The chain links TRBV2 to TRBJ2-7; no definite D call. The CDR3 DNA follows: TGTGCCAGCAGTGACCTTCCTCGCGAGCAGTACTTC. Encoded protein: CASSDLPREQYF.